This T cell receptor (beta chain) was sequenced in a study of T cell responses to AZD1222 COVID-19 vaccine. Study-level information: Researchers grouped second doses given at about 4 or about 12 weeks into one pool. General study points: Repertoires were sampled only after the peak T cell response. Two doses of AZD1222 preceded a rise in Spike-specific TCR breadth and depth. Possibly, clonal diversity was underestimated; donors were largely white British and included more females.

The length of the CDR3 is 14 residues. Looked up from germline, CDR1 is SEHNR and CDR2 is FQNEAQ (reference sequence). V dropped 6 bases and J dropped 4; count of bases not matched to a gene: 8. About this clone: Its antigen is still unknown.

The repertoire was sequenced with immunoSEQ multiplex PCR; TCRdb's copy has only in-frame clones and lacks some. Among 80,000 or so clones listed, about 85% were seen once. The material was peripheral blood, obtained on day 0 of AZD1222 vaccination. V gene TRBV7-9 combines with J gene TRBJ1-2; 7 nucleotides line up with TRBD1. The sequence was collected from an adult in good health. In nucleotides, the CDR3 is TGTGCCAGCAGAATAGGACAGGCGTTCTATGGCTACACCTTC. Translating gives CASRIGQAFYGYTF.